This T cell receptor (beta chain) was found in a study of CD8 T cells in Susac syndrome. RNA totalling about 0.45 to 1 ug underwent reverse transcription with random hexamers. TCRdb called the immunoSEQ multiplex PCR reads again in MiXCR, with one record for every CDR3 protein. The data show around 270,000 distinct CDR3 sequences, around 89% seen once. A few counts support this clonotype. CDR1 and CDR2 (germline): SGHTA, FQGNSA. V lost 5 bases, J lost 0 bases, and 8 bases lay in between. The CDR3 length is 14 residues. The sample comprised CD8+ T cells from PBMCs. The J gene is TRBJ1-5, the V gene TRBV7-2; D possibly corresponds to TRBD1 (5 bases). This receptor was obtained from a human donor with multiple sclerosis. CDR3 sequence reads: CASSPGASNQPQHF. The CDR3 DNA follows: TGTGCCAGCAGCCCCGGGGCTAGCAATCAGCCCCAGCATTTT.